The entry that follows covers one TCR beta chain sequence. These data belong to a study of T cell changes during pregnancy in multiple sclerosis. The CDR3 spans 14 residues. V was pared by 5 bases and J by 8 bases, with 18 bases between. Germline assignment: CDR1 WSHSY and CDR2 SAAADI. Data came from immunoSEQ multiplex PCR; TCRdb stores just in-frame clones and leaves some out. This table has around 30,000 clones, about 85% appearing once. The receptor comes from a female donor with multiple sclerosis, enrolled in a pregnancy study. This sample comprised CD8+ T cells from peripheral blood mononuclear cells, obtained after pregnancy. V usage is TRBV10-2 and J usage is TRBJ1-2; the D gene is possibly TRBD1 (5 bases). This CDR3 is CASSNQRQGSGYTF. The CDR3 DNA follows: TGCGCCAGCAGTAACCAACGCCAGGGCAGCGGCTACACCTTC.